Each of the 10 T cell receptor beta chains below was sequenced from the same sample in a study of blood T cell repertoires in COVID-19. Method: immunoSEQ multiplex PCR; TCRdb's copy keeps in-frame clones and lacks some. The data contain 330,000 or so clones, about 90% of them seen just once; the ten biggest clones take up roughly 3%. Material: PBMCs or T cells enriched from blood (not recorded which). The receptors originated from a woman aged 25 to 45 who had recovered from COVID-19.

The chain is built from TRBV2 and TRBJ2-1; maybe TRBD1 (6 bases). Between the trimmed V and J ends, which lost 8 bases and 2 bases, there was a span of 13 bases. The CDR3 spans 14 residues. Germline lookup yields CDR1 SNHLY and CDR2 FYNNEI. The CDR3, as DNA: TGTGCCAGCTGCCGGGACAAACCCTACAATGAGCAGTTCTTC. It encodes CASCRDKPYNEQFF.

For the CDR3, the DNA is TGTGCCAGCAGAACAGGGGTCGGCTATGGCTACACCTTC. Its protein product is CASRTGVGYGYTF. This sequence joins TRBV27 and TRBJ1-2, with TRBD1 matching over 7 bases. Germline V gene lookup returns CDR1 MNHEY and CDR2 SMNVEV (reference sequence). Trimming at V came to 6 bases and at J to 4 bases, leaving 5 bases not matched to a gene. This CDR3 region has 13 residues.

CDR3 region: CAITGDRAYEQYF. The CDR3 coding sequence is TGTGCCATCACCGGGGACAGGGCCTACGAGCAGTACTTC. The chain links TRBV10-3 to TRBJ2-7; 9 nucleotides agree with TRBD1. The CDR3 extends over 13 amino acids. The V gene's germline CDR1 is ENHRY and CDR2 SYGVKD. With 7 bases clipped from V and 2 bases from J, the junction kept 3 bases outside the gene matches.

The V and J genes are TRBV7-2 and TRBJ2-5, with 10 bases aligning to TRBD2. The junction had 3 bases not matched to a gene; V was cut back by 5 bases and J by 0 bases. Germline loops: CDR1 SGHTA, CDR2 FQGNSA. CDR3 size: 15 residues. The CDR3: CASSLGLAHQETQYF. DNA for the CDR3: TGTGCCAGCAGCCTGGGACTAGCGCACCAAGAGACCCAGTACTTC. Variable domain in full (rest from reference TRBV7-2 and TRBJ2-5): GAGVSQSPSNKVTEKGKDVELRCDPISGHTALYWYRQSLGQGLEFLIYFQGNSAPDKSGLPSDRFSAERTGGSVSTLTIQRTQQEDSAVYLCASSLGLAHQETQYFGPGTRLLVL.

The genes are TRBV2 and TRBJ1-1, with D maybe TRBD1 (6 bases). CDR1 SNHLY and CDR2 FYNNEI come from the germline V gene. The CDR3 spans 14 residues. Trimming cost V 10 bases and J 5 bases, with 20 bases left between them. The CDR3 is CATKTLQGPTEAFF. CDR3 nucleotides: TGTGCCACAAAAACCTTACAGGGCCCAACTGAAGCTTTCTTT.

Here the CDR3 DNA reads TGCGCCAGCAGCCGACAAGTAGGTAATGAAAAACTGTTTTTT. Encoded protein: CASSRQVGNEKLFF. The chain recombines TRBV4-1 with TRBJ1-4, with D unclear. With 4 bases removed from V and 4 bases from J, the gap between germline ends came to 10 bases. This CDR3 comprises 14 residues. The germline gives CDR1 MGHRA, CDR2 YSYEKL.

This clone was observed a handful of times. The rearrangement links TRBV5-1 to TRBJ1-2; D ambiguous. This CDR3 region has 14 residues. The V gene's germline CDR1 is SGHRS and CDR2 YFSETQ. Trimming took off 0 bases at V and 7 bases at J, with 13 bases between the two ends. For the CDR3, the DNA is TGCGCCAGCAGCTTGGACCCCCCCTTCGGTGGCTACACCTTC. It is translated as CASSLDPPFGGYTF.

The chain links TRBV5-1 to TRBJ2-5, with 11 bases identical to TRBD2. V shed 0 bases and J 2 bases; nucleotides not matched to a gene: 6. The germline V gene has CDR1 SGHRS and CDR2 YFSETQ. There are 17 residues in the CDR3. CDR3 protein: CASSLAGSGGAQETQYF. Here the CDR3 DNA reads TGCGCCAGCAGCTTGGCCGGTAGCGGGGGGGCACAAGAGACCCAGTACTTC.

CDR3 nucleotides: TGTGCCAGCAGCTTGACAGGGAGGGACACTGAAGCTTTCTTT. Translation: CASSLTGRDTEAFF. The chain uses TRBV5-6 and TRBJ1-1, with a tentative D call TRBD1 (6 bases). The CDR3 sequence is 14 residues long. V lost 1 base, J lost 3 bases, and 10 bases lay in between. Germline CDR1 is SGHDT and CDR2 is YYEEEE.

The CDR3 nucleotides read TGTGCCAGCAGCCGGACATTAGGAGGGCTCCAAGAGACCCAGTACTTC. This translates into CASSRTLGGLQETQYF. J is TRBJ2-5 and V is TRBV5-8; D is possibly TRBD2 (6 bases). The CDR3 is made up of 16 amino acids. Germline CDR1 and CDR2: SGHTS and YDEGEE. Trimming shortened V by 4 bases and J by 1 base, and 17 bases separated the two germline ends.